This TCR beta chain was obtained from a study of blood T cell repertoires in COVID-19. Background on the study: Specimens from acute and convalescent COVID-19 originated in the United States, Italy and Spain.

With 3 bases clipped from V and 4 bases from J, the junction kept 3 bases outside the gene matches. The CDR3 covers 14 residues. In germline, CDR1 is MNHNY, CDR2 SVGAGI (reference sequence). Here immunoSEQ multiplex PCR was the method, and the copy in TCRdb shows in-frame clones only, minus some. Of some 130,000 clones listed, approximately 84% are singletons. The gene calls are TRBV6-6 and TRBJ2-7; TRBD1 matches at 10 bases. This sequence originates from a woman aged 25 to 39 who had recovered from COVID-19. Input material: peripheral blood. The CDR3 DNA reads TGTGCCAGCAGTTATGGGGACAGGGGTTACGAGCAGTACTTC. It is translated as CASSYGDRGYEQYF.